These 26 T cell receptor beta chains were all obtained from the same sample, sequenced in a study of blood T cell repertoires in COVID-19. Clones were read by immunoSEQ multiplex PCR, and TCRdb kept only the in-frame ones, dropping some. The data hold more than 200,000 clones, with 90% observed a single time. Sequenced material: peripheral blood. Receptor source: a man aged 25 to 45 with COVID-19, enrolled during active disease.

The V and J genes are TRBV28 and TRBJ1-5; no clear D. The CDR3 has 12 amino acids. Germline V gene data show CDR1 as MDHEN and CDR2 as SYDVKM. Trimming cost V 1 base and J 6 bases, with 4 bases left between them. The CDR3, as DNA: TGTGCCAGCAGTTTATCCGTTCAGCCCCAGCATTTT. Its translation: CASSLSVQPQHF.

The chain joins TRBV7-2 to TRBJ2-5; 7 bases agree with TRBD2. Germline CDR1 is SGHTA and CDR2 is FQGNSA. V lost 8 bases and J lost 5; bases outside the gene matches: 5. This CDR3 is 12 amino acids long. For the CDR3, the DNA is TGTGCCAGCGAGCGGGGTGGGGAGACCCAGTACTTC. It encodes CASERGGETQYF. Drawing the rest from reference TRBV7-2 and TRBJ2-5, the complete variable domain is GAGVSQSPSNKVTEKGKDVELRCDPISGHTALYWYRQSLGQGLEFLIYFQGNSAPDKSGLPSDRFSAERTGGSVSTLTIQRTQQEDSAVYLCASERGGETQYFGPGTRLLVL.

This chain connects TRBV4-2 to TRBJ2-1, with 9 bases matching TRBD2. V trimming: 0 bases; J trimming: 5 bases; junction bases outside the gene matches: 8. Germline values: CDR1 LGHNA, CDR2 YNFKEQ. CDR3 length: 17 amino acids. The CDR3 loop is CASSQEGLASGNNEQFF. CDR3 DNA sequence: TGTGCCAGCAGCCAAGAAGGGTTGGCTAGCGGGAACAATGAGCAGTTCTTC.

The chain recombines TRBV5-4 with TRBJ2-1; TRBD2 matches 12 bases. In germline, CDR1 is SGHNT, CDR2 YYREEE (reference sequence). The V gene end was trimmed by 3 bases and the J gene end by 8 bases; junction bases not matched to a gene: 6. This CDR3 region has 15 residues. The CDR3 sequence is CASSSGLAGGDEQFF. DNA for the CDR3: TGTGCCAGCAGCTCGGGACTAGCGGGCGGAGATGAGCAGTTCTTC.

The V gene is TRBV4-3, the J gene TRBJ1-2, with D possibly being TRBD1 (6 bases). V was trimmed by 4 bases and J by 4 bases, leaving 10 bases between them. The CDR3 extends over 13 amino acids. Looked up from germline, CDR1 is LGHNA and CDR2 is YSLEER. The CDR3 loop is CASSPGQFYGYTF. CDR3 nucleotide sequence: TGCGCCAGCAGCCCCGGACAGTTCTATGGCTACACCTTC.

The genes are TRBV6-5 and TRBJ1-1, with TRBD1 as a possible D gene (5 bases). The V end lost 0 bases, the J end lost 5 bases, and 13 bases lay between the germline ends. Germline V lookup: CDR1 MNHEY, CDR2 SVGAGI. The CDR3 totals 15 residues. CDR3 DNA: TGTGCCAGCAGTTACTCGATCGGGGGGGGTACTGAAGCTTTCTTT. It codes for CASSYSIGGGTEAFF.

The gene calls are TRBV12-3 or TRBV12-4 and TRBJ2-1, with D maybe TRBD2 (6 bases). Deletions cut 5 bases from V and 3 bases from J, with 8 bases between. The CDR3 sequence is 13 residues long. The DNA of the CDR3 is TGTGCCAGCAGTCCGGACTACTACAATGAGCAGTTCTTC. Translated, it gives CASSPDYYNEQFF.

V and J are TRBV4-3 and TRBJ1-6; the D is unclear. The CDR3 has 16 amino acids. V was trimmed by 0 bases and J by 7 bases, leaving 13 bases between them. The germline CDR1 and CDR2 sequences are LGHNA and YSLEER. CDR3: CASSQERGRGNSPLHF. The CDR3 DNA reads TGCGCCAGCAGCCAAGAACGCGGACGGGGAAATTCACCCCTCCACTTT.

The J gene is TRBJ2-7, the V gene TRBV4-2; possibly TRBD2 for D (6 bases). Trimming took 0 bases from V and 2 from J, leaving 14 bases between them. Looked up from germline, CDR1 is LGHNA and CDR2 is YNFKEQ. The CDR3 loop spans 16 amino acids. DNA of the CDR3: TGTGCCAGCAGCCAAGATAGGAGCGGGTCGGCCTACGAGCAGTACTTC. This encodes CASSQDRSGSAYEQYF.

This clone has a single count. The CDR3 protein is CASSDMTSGGGYTF. DNA for the CDR3: TGTGCCAGCAGTGATATGACAAGTGGAGGTGGCTACACCTTC. This chain links TRBV6-1 with TRBJ1-2; D gene uncertain. Trimming pared 3 bases from V and 7 bases from J, leaving 15 bases between. Germline loops: CDR1 MNHNS, CDR2 SASEGT. This CDR3 region has 14 residues.

As DNA, the CDR3 is TGTGCCAGCAGCTTTGGGACAGGGAGCTCTGGAAACACCATATATTTT. Amino acid sequence: CASSFGTGSSGNTIYF. The V gene is TRBV7-2, the J gene TRBJ1-3, with 9 nucleotides matching TRBD1. V shed 3 bases, J shed 0 bases, and the junction held 3 bases outside the gene matches. This CDR3 is built from 16 residues. Germline V gene lookup returns CDR1 SGHTA and CDR2 FQGNSA.

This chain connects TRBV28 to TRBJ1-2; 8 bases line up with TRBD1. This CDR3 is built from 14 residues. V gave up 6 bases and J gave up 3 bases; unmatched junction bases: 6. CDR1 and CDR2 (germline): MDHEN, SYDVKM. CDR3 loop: CASRYQGADYGYTF. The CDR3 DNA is TGTGCCAGCAGGTATCAGGGGGCCGACTATGGCTACACCTTC.

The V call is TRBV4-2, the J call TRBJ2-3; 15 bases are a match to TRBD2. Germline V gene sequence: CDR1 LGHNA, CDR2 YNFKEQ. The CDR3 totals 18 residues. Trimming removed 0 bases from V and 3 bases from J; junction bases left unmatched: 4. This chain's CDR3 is CASSQEQGTSGRTDTQYF. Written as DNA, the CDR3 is TGTGCCAGCAGCCAAGAACAAGGGACTAGCGGGAGGACAGATACGCAGTATTTT.

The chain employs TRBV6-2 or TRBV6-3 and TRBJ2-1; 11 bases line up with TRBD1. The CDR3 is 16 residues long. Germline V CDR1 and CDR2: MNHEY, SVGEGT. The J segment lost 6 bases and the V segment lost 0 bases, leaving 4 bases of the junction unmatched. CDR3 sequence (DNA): TGTGCCAGCAGTTACTCCGGACAGGGGGCGCGCAATGAGCAGTTCTTC. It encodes CASSYSGQGARNEQFF.

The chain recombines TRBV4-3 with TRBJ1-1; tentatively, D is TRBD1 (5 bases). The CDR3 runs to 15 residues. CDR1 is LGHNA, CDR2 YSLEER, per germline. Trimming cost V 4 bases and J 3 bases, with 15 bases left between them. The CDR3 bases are TGCGCCAGCAGCCCTCTGGGGCTCCAGGACACTGAAGCTTTCTTT. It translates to CASSPLGLQDTEAFF.

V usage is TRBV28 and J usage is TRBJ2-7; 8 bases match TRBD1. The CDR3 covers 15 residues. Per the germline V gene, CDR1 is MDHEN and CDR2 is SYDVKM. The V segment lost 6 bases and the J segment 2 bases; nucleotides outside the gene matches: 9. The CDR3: CASSQAGGRAYEQYF. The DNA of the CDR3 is TGTGCCAGCAGCCAGGCAGGGGGCCGAGCCTACGAGCAGTACTTC.

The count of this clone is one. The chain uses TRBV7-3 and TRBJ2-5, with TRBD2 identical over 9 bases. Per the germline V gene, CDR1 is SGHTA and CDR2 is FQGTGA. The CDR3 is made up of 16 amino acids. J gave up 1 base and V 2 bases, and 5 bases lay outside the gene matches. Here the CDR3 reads CASSLDSGGLQETQYF. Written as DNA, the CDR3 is TGTGCCAGCAGCTTAGATAGCGGGGGCCTCCAAGAGACCCAGTACTTC.

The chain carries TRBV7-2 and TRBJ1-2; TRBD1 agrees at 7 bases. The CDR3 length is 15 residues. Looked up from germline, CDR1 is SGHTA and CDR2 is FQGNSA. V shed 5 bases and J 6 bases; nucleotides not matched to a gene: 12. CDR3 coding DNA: TGTGCCAGCAGCCAAACTAACAGGGGCGAGAATGGCTACACCTTC. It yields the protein CASSQTNRGENGYTF. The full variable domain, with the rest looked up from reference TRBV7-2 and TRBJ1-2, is GAGVSQSPSNKVTEKGKDVELRCDPISGHTALYWYRQSLGQGLEFLIYFQGNSAPDKSGLPSDRFSAERTGGSVSTLTIQRTQQEDSAVYLCASSQTNRGENGYTFGSGTRLTVV.

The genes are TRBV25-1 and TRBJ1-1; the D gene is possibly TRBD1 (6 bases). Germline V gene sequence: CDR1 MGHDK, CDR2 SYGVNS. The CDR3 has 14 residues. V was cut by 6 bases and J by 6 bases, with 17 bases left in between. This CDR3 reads CASRPRGWYSEAFF. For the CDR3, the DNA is TGTGCCAGCAGGCCCAGGGGATGGTACTCTGAAGCTTTCTTT.

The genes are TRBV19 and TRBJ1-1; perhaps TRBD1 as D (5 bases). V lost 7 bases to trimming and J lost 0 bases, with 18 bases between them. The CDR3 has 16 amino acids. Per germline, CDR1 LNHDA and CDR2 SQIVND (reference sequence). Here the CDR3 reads CASTMRDYPMNTEAFF. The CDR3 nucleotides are TGTGCCAGTACCATGCGGGACTATCCTATGAACACTGAAGCTTTCTTT.

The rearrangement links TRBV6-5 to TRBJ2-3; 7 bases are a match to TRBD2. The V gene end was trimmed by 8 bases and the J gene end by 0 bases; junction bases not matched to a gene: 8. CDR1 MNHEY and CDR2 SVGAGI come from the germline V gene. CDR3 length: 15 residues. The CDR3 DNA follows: TGTGCCAGCGTAAAGCCCGGGGGGAGCACAGATACGCAGTATTTT. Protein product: CASVKPGGSTDTQYF.

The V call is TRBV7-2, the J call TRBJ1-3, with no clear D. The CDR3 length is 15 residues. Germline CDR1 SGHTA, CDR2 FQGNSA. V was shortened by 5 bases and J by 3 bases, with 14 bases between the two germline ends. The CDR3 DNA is TGTGCCAGCAGCCTCTATCGCGTGGTTGGAAACACCATATATTTT. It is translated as CASSLYRVVGNTIYF.

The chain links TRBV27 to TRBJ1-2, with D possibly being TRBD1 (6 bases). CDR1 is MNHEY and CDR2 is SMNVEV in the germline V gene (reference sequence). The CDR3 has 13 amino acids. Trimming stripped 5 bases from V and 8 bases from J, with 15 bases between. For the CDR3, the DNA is TGTGCCAGCAGTCCTTCTACAGGGCTCGGCTACACCTTC. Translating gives CASSPSTGLGYTF.

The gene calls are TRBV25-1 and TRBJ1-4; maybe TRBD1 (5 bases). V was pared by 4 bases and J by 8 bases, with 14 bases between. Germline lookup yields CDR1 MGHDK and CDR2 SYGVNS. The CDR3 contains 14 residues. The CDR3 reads CASSGRQMGEKLFF. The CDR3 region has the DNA TGTGCCAGCAGTGGGAGACAGATGGGGGAAAAACTGTTTTTT.

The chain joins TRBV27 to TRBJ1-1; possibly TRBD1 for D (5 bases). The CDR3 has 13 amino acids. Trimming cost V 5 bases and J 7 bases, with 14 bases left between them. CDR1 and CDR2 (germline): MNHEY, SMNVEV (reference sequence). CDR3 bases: TGTGCCAGCAGTCGTCCGGGGGGTCGTGAAGCTTTCTTT. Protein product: CASSRPGGREAFF.

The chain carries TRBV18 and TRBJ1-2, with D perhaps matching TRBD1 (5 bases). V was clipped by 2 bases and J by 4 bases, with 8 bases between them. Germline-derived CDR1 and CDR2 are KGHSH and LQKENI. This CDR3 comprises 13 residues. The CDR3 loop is CASSPDSSYGYTF. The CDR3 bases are TGTGCCAGCTCACCAGACAGCAGCTATGGCTACACCTTC.